Below, one TCR beta chain is given with its context. The antigen remains unidentified. Losses at the gene ends were 5 bases for V and 6 bases for J; bases not matched to a gene: 7. Germline CDR1 is MRHNA and CDR2 is SNTAGT. The CDR3 contains 14 residues. These data are taken from a study of T-cell memory formation after mild COVID-19. General study points: Researchers found some responding clones in pre-infection memory, a sign that cross-reactive memory joined. Contracting clones from day 15 to 85 had balanced CD4/CD8; later expanders favoured CD4+.

TCRdb independently ran MiXCR on the 5' RACE reads; one entry per CDR3 protein. Here the sample spans 210,000 or so distinct CDR3 sequences, around 25% being singletons. The TCR sequence derives from an adult woman who had mild COVID-19 (a few samples of this study predate the infection). Cell type and time point are not known. The source material was PBMCs or a T cell subset sorted from them (not recorded which). The V and J genes are TRBV6-4 and TRBJ1-5; 7 bases line up with TRBD1. The CDR3 coding sequence is TGTGCCAGCAGTCCTACAGGGGACGGTCAGCCCCAGCATTTT. Amino acids: CASSPTGDGQPQHF.